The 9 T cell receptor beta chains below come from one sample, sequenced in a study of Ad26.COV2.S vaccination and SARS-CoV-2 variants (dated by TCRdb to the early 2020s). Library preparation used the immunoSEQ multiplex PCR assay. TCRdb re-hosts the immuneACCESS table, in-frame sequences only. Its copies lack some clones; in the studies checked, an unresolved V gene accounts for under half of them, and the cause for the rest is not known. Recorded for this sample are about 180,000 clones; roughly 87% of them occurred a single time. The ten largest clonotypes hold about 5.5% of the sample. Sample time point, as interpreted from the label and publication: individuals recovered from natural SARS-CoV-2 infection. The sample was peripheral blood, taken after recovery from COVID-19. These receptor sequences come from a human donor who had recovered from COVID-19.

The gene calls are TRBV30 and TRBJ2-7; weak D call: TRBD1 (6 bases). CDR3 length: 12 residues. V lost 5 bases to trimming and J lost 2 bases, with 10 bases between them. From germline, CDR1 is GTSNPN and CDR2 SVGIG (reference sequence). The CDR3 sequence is CAWETGTYEQYF. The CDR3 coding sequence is TGTGCCTGGGAGACAGGCACCTACGAGCAGTACTTC.

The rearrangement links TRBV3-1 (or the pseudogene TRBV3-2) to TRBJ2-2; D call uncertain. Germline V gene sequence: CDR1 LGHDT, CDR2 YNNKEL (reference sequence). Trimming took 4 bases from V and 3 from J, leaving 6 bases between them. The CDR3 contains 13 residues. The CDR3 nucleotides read TGTGCCAGCAGCCTAATTGACACCGGGGAGCTGTTTTTT. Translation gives CASSLIDTGELFF.

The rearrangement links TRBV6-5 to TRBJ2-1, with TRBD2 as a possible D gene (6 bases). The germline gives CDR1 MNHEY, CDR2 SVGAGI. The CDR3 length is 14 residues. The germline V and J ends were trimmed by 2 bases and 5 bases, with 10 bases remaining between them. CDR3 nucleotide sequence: TGTGCCAGCAGTTACGGGGGACTCAACAATGAGCAGTTCTTC. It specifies CASSYGGLNNEQFF.

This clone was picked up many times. CDR3 DNA: TGTGCCAGCAGCCCCGTGGAGGGGGGCTACACCTTC. Translating it yields CASSPVEGGYTF. V gene TRBV7-9 combines with J gene TRBJ1-2; D may be TRBD1 (5 bases). The CDR3 spans 12 residues. V shed 5 bases and J shed 8 bases, with 12 bases lying between them. CDR1 and CDR2 (germline): SEHNR, FQNEAQ (reference sequence).

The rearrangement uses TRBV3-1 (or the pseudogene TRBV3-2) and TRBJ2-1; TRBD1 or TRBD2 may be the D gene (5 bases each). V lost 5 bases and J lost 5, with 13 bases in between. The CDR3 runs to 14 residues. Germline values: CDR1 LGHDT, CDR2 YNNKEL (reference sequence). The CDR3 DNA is TGTGCCAGCAGCGATGGGACGGGAAACAATGAGCAGTTCTTC. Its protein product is CASSDGTGNNEQFF.

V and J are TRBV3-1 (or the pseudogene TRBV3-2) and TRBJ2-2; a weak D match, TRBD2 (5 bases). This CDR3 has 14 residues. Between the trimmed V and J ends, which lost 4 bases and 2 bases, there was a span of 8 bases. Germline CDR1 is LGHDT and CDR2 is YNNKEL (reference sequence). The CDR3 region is CASSLASNTGELFF. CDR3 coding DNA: TGTGCCAGCAGCCTAGCGAGCAACACCGGGGAGCTGTTTTTT.

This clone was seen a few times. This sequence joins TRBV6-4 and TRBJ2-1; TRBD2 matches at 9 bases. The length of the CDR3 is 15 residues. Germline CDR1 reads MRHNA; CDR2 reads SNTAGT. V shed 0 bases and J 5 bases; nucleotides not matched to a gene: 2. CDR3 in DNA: TGTGCCAGCAGTGACTCTAGCGGGGGTAACAATGAGCAGTTCTTC. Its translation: CASSDSSGGNNEQFF.

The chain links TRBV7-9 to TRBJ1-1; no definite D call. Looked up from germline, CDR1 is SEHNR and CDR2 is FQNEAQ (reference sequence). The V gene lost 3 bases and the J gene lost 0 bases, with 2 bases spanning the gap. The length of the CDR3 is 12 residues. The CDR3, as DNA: TGTGCCAGCAGCTTCATGAACACTGAAGCTTTCTTT. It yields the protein CASSFMNTEAFF.

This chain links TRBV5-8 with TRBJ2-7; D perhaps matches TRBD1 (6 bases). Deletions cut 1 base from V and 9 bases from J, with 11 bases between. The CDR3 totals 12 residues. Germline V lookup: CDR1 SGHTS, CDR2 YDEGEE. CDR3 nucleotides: TGTGCCAGCAGCTTGTTCAGGGGATGGCAGTACTTC. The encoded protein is CASSLFRGWQYF.